The T cell receptor beta chain described here comes from a study of cytomegalovirus exposure and HLA in healthy donors. PCR primers comprised 60 Vbeta and 13 Jbeta primers. Data came from immunoSEQ multiplex PCR; TCRdb stores just in-frame clones and leaves some out. The sample yields more than 110,000 clones, less than 85% seen once. Germline V gene data show CDR1 as SGHVS and CDR2 as FQNEAQ. Trimming removed 8 bases from V and 6 bases from J, with 14 bases in between. The CDR3 sequence is 13 residues long. This TCR was recovered from a woman aged 45 to 65 in good health and CMV-seropositive. V usage is TRBV7-8 and J usage is TRBJ2-4; D remains unclear. Sequencing was performed on PBMCs. The CDR3 here is CASSPVSGNIQYF. CDR3 coding DNA: TGTGCCAGCTCCCCGGTATCAGGAAACATTCAGTACTTC.